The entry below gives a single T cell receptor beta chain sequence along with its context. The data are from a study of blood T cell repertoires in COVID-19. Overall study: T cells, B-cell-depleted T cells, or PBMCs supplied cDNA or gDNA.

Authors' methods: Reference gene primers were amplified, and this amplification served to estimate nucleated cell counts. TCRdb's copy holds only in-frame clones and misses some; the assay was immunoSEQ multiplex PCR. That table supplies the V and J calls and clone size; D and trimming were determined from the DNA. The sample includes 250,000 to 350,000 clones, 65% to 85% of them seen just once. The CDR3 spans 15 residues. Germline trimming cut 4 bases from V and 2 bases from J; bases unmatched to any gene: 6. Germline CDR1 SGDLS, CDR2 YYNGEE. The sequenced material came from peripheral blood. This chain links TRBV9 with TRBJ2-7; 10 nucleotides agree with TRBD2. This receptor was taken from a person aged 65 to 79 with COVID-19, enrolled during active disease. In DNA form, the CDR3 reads TGTGCCAGCAGCCGGAGGACTAGCGGTACCTACGAGCAGTACTTC. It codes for CASSRRTSGTYEQYF.